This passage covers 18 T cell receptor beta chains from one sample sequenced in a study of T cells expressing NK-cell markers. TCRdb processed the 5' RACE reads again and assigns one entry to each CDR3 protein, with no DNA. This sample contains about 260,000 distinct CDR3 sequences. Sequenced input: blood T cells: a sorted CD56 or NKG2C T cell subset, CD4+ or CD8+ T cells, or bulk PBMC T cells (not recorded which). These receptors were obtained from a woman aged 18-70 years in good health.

This CDR3 reads CASSSPGQAPYEQYF. The chain links TRBV2 to TRBJ2-7; TCRdb picks TRBD1, but there is no DNA to check that call. The CDR3 extends over 15 amino acids. Germline loops: CDR1 SNHLY, CDR2 FYNNEI.

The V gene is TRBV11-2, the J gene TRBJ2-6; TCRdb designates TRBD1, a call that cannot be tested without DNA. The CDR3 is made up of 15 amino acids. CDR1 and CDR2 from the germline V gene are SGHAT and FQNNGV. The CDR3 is CASSPGTAGANVLTF.

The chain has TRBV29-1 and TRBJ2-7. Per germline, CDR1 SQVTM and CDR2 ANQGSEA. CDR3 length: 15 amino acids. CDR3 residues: CSVEFGESRPYEQYF.

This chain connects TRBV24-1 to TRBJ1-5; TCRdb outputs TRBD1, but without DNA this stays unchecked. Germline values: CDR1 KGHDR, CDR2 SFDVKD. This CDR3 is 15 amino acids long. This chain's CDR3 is CATSDTIQGGQPQHF.

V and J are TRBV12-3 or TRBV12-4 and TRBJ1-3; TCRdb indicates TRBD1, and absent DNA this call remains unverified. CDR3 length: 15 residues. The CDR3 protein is CASSPRTGGGNTIYF.

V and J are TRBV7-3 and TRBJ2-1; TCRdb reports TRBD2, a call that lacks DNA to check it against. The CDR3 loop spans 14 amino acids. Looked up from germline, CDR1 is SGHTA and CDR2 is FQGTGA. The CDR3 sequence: CASSSIGGVGEQFF.

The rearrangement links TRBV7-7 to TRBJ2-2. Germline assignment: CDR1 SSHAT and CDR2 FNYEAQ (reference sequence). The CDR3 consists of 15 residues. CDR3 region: CASSANGGPTGELFF.

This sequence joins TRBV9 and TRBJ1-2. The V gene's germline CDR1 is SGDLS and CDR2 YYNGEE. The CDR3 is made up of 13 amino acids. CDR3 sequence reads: CASSADGSYGYTF.

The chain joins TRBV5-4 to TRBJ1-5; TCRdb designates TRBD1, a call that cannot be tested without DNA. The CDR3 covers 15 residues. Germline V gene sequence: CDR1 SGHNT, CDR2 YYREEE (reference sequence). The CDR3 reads CASSPDGGGNQPQHF.

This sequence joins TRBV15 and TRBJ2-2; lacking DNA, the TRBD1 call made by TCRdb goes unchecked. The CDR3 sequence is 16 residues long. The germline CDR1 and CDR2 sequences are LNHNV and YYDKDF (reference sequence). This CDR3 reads CATSRRTGASTGELFF.

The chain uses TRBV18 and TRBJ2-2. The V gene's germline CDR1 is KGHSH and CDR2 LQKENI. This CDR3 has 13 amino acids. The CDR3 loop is CASSSGPAGELFF.

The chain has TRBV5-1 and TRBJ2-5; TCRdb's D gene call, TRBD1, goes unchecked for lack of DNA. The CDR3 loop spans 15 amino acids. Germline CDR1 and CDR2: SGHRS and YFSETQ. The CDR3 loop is CASSRGGGVQETQYF.

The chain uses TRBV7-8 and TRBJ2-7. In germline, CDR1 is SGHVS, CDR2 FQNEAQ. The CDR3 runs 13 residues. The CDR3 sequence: CASSLVGKSEQYF.

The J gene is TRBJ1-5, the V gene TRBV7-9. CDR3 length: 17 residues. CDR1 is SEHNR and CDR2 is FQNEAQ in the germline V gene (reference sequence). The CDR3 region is CASSLGRGGAHNQPQHF.

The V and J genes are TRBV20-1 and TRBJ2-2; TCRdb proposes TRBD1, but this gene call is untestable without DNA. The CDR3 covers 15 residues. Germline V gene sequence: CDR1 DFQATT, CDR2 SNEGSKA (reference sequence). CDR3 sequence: CSAREGGRNTGDLFF.

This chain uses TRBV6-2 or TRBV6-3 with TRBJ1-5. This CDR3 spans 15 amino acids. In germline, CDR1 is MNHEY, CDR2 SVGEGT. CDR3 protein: CASSYQARRNQPQHF.

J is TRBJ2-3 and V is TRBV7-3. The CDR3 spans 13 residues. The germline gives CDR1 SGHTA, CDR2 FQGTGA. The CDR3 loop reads CASSLGFTDTQYF.

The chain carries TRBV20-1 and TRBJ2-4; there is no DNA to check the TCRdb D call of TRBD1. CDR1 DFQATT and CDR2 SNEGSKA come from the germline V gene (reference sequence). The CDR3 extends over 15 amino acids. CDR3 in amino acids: CSALRDRGVKNIQYF.